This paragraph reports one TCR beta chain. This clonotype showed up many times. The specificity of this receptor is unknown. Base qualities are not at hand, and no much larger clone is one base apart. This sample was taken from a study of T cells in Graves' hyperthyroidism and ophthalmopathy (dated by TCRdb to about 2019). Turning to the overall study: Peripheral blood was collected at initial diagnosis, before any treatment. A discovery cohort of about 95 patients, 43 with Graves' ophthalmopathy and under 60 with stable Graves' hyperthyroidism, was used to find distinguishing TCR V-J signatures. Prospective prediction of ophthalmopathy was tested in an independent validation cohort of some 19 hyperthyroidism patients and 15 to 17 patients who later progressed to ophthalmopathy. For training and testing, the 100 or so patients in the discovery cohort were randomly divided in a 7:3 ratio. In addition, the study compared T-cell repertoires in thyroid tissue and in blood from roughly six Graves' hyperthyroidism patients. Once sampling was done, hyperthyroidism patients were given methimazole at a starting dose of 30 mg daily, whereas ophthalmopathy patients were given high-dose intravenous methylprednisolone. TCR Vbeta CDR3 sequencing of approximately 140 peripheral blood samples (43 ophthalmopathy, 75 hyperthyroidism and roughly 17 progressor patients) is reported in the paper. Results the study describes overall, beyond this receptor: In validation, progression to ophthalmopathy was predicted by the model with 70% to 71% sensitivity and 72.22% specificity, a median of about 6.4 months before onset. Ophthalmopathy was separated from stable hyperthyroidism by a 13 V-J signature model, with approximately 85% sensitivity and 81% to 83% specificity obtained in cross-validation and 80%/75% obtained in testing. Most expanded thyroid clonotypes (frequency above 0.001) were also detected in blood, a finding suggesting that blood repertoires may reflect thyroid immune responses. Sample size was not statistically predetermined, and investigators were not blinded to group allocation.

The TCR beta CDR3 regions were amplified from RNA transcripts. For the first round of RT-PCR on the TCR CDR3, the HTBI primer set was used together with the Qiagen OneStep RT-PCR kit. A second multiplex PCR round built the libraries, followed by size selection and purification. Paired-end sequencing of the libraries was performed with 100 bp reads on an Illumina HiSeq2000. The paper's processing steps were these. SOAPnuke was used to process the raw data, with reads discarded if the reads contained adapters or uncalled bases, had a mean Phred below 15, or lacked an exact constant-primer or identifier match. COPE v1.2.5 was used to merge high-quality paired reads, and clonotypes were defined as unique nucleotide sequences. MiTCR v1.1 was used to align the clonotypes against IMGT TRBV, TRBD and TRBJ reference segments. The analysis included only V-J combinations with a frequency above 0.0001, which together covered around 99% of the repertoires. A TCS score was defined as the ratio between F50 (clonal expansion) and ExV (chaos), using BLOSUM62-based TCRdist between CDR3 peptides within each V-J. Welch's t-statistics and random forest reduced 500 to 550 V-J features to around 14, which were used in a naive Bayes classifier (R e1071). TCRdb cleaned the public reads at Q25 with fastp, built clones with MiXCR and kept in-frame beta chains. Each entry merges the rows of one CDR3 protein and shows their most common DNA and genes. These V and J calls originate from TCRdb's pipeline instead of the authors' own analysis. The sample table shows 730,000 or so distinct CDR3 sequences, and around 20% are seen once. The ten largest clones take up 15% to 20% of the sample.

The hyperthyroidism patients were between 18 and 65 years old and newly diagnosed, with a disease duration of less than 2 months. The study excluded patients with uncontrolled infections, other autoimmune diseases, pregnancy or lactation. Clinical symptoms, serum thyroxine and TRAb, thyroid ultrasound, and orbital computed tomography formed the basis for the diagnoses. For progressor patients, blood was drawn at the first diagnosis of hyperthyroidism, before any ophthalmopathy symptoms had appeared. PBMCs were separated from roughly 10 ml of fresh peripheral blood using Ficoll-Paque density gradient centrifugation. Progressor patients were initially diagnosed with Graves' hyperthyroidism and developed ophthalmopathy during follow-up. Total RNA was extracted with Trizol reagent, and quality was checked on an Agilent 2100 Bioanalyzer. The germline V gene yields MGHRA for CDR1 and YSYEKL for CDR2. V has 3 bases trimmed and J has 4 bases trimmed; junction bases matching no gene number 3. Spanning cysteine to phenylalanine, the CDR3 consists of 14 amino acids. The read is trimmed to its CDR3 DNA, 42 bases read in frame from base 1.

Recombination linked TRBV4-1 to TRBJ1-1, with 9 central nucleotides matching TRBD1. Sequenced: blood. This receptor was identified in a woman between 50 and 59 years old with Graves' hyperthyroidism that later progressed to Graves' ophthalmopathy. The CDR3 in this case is CASSQTGGVTEAFF. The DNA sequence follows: TGCGCCAGCAGCCAGACAGGGGGGGTCACTGAAGCTTTCTTT.